This TCR beta chain was obtained from a study of blood T cell repertoires in COVID-19. Background on the study: Spain, Italy and the United States supplied samples that represented acute and convalescent COVID-19.

This clone turned up a few times. Profiling relied on immunoSEQ multiplex PCR, and the TCRdb table lists in-frame clones only, not all of them. The table lists 150,000 to 200,000 clones, around 81% of them singletons. The clonotype was recovered from a man in his 60s with active or convalescent COVID-19. The sequencing input was peripheral blood.

The CDR3, as DNA: TGTGCCAGCAGTGTGCGACAGACAAGTAACTATGGCTACACCTTC. Protein sequence: CASSVRQTSNYGYTF. V is TRBV2 and J is TRBJ1-2; D is possibly TRBD1 (5 bases). The CDR3 covers 15 residues. Trimming shortened V by 4 bases and J by 1 base, and 13 bases separated the two germline ends. Germline CDR1 reads SNHLY; CDR2 reads FYNNEI.